This T cell receptor beta chain was documented in a study of T cells in Graves' hyperthyroidism and ophthalmopathy. Regarding the study as a whole: Most clonotypes that expanded in the thyroid above 0.001 also showed up in blood.

V lost 1 base, J lost 0 bases, and 13 bases lay in between. CDR3 length: 16 amino acids. Each diagnosis drew on symptoms, thyroxine, TRAb, thyroid ultrasound and orbital computed tomography findings. From RNA transcripts, TCR beta CDR3 regions were amplified. With the HTBI primer set, the TCR CDR3 went through a first round of RT-PCR. TCRdb recomputed calls from the multiplex PCR reads with MiXCR, one row per CDR3 protein. In the table there are 450,000 to 650,000 distinct CDR3 sequences, 13% to 15% of which are singletons. The sample holds many counts of this clonotype. What it recognizes is unknown. The specimen sequenced was blood. This TCR was recovered from a woman aged 18-35 years with Graves' ophthalmopathy. The chain joins TRBV12-3 or TRBV12-4 to TRBJ2-7; the D is unclear. DNA for the CDR3: TGTGCCAGCAGTTTAGGTTGGACGGATTTCTCCTACGAGCAGTACTTC. Protein product: CASSLGWTDFSYEQYF.